This T cell receptor (beta chain) was found in a study of patients and donors after allogeneic stem cell transplantation. One entry per CDR3 protein results from TCRdb running MiXCR on the RT-PCR reads. The table records around 150,000 distinct CDR3 sequences, roughly 30% of them present only once. V was shortened by 3 bases and J by 4 bases, with 15 bases between the two germline ends. The CDR3 spans 15 residues. Germline V lookup: CDR1 SGHRS, CDR2 YFSETQ. V and J are TRBV5-1 and TRBJ2-3; D is undetermined. This TCR derives from a human donor who was either an allogeneic HSCT recipient or a stem cell or donor lymphocyte infusion donor (not recorded which). It is not recorded whose cells these are; they may come from a transplant donor. Sequencing was carried out using blood, either unsorted or a sorted T cell fraction (not recorded which). DNA of the CDR3: TGCGCCAGCAGCTGGGCCCCCCCCGGTGCAGATACGCAGTATTTT. It encodes CASSWAPPGADTQYF.